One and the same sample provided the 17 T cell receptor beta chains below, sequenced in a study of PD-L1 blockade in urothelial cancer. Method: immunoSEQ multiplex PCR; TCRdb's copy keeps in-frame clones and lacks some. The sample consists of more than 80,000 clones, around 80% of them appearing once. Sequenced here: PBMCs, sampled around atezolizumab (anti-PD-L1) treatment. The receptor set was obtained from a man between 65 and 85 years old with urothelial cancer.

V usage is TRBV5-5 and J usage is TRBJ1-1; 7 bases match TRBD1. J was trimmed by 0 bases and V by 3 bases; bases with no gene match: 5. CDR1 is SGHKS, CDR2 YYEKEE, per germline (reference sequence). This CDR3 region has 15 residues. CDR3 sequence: CASSWSTGLNTEAFF. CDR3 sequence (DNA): TGTGCCAGCAGCTGGTCGACAGGGCTGAACACTGAAGCTTTCTTT.

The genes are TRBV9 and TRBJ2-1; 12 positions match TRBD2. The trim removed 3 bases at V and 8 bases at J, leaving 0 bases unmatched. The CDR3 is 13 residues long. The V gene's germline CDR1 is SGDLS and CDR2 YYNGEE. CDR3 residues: CASSGTSGDEQFF. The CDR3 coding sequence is TGTGCCAGCAGCGGGACTAGCGGGGATGAGCAGTTCTTC.

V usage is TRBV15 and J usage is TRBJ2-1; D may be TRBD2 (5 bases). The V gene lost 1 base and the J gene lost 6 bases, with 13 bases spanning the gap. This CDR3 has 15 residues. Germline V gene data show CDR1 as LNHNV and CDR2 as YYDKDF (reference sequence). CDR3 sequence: CATSRGASRSNEQFF. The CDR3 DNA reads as TGTGCCACCAGCAGAGGAGCTAGCAGATCCAATGAGCAGTTCTTC.

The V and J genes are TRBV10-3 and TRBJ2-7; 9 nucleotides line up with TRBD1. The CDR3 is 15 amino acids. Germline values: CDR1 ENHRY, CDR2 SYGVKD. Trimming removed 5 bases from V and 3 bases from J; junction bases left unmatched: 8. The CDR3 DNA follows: TGTGCCATCAGTTCACCCGGGACAGGGAGCTACGAGCAGTACTTC. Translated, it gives CAISSPGTGSYEQYF.

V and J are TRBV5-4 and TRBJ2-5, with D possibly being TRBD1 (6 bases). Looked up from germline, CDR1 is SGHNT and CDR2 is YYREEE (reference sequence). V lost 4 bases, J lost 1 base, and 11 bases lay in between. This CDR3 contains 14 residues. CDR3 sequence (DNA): TGTGCCAGCAGCCAACAGGGTTCCCAAGAGACCCAGTACTTC. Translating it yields CASSQQGSQETQYF.

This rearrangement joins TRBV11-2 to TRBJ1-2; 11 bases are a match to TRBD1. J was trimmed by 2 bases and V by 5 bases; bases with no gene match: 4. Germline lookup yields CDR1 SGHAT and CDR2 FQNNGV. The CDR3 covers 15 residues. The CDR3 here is CASSRTGGDNYGYTF. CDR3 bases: TGTGCCAGCAGCCGGACAGGGGGCGACAACTATGGCTACACCTTC.

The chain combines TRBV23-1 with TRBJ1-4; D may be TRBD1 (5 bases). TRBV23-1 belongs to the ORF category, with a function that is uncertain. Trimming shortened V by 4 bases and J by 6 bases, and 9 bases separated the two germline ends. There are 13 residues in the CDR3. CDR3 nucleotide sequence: TGCGCCAGCAGTCTGCGGGGGGATGAAAAACTGTTTTTT. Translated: CASSLRGDEKLFF.

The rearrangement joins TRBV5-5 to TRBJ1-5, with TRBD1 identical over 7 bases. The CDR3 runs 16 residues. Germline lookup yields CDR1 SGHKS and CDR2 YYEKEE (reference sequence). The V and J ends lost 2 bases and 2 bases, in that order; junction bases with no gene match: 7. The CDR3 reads CASSLSLTGGNQPQHF. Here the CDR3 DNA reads TGTGCCAGCAGCTTAAGTCTAACAGGGGGCAATCAGCCCCAGCATTTT. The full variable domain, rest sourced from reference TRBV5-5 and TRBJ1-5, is DAGVTQSPTHLIKTRGQQVTLRCSPISGHKSVSWYQQVLGQGPQFIFQYYEKEERGRGNFPDRFSARQFPNYSSELNVNALLLGDSALYLCASSLSLTGGNQPQHFGDGTRLSIL.

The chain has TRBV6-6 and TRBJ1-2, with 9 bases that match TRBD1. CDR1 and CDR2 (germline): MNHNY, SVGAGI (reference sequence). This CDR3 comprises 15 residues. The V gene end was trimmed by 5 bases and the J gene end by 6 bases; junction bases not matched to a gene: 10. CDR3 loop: CASSPQGGQGNGYTF. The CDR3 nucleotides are TGTGCCAGCAGTCCCCAAGGGGGACAGGGCAATGGCTACACCTTC.

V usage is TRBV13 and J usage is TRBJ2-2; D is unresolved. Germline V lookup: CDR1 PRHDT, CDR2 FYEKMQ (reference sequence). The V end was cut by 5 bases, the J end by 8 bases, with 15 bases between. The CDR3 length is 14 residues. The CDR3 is CASSRGVFEGELFF. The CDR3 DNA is TGTGCCAGCAGCCGAGGTGTCTTCGAAGGGGAGCTGTTTTTT.

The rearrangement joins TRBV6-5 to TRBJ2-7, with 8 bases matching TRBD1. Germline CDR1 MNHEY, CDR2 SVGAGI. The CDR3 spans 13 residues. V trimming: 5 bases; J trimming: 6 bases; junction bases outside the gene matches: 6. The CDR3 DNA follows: TGTGCCAGCAGTCGGACAGGGTCCGCCGAGCAGTACTTC. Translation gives CASSRTGSAEQYF.

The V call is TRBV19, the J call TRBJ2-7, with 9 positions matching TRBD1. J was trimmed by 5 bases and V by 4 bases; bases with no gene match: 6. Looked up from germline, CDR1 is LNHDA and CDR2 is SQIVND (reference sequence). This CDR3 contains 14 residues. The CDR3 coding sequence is TGTGCCAGTAGTAAGGGGACAGGGTTCAACGAGCAGTACTTC. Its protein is CASSKGTGFNEQYF.

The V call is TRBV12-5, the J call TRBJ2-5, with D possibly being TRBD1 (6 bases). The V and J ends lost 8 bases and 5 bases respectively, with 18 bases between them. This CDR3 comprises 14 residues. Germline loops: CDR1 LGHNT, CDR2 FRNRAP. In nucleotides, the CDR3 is TGTGCTAGTACAAAACCAGGGGTGGGGGAGACCCAGTACTTC. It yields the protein CASTKPGVGETQYF.

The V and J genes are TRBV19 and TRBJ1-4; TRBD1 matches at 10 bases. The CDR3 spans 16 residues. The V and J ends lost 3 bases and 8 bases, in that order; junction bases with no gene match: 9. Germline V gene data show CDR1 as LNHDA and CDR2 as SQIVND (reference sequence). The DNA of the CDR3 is TGTGCCAGTAGTATCGACAGGGGGCGCGTGGAGGAAAAACTGTTTTTT. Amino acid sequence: CASSIDRGRVEEKLFF. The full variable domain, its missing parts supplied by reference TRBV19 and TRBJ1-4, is DGGITQSPKYLFRKEGQNVTLSCEQNLNHDAMYWYRQDPGQGLRLIYYSQIVNDFQKGDIAEGYSVSREKKESFPLTVTSAQKNPTAFYLCASSIDRGRVEEKLFFGSGTQLSVL.

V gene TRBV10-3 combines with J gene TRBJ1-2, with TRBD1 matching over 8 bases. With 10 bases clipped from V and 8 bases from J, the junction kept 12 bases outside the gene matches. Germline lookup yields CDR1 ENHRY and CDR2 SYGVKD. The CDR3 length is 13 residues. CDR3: CATSKDRAKGYTF. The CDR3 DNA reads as TGTGCCACCTCGAAGGACAGGGCTAAGGGCTACACCTTC.

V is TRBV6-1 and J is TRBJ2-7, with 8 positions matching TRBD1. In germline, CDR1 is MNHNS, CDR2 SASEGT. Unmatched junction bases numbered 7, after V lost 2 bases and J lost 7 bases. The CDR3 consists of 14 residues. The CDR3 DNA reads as TGTGCCAGCAGTGAAACCGGGACAGGCCGTGAGCAGTACTTC. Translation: CASSETGTGREQYF.

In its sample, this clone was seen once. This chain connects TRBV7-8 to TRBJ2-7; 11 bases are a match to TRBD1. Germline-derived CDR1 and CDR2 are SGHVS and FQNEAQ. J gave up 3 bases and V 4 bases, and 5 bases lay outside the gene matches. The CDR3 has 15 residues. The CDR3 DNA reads TGTGCCAGCAGCTGGTCCGGGACAGGGGGCTACGAGCAGTACTTC. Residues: CASSWSGTGGYEQYF.